This TCR beta chain was recorded in a study of spatial heterogeneity in lung cancer. Study as a whole: The library had UMIs, and each TCR and UMI pair averaged more than ten raw reads.

Single TCR cDNA molecules each had their own unique molecular identifier. TCRdb itself ran the 5' RACE reads through MiXCR, one entry per CDR3 protein. In the table there are about 21,000 distinct CDR3 sequences, around 4.3% of which are singletons. Time point defined: sample taken at primary tumor resection. Whole RNA, which was extracted from tumor, nontumor lung tissue or frozen PBMC, was sequenced without any cell sorting. This clonotype was counted ten times or more. What it recognizes is unknown. Study-level findings and limits: Ubiquitous expanded tumor TCRs were seen in blood more at resection than at follow-up.

The CDR3 totals 14 residues. Germline-derived CDR1 and CDR2 are SGHTA and FQGNSA. V lost 4 bases, J lost 0 bases, and 9 bases lay in between. This TCR came from a male donor with early-stage non-small cell lung cancer. The chain recombines TRBV7-2 with TRBJ1-1; perhaps TRBD1 as D (5 bases). Sequenced here: PBMCs, sampled at surgery. The CDR3 sequence: CASSWGGVNTEAFF. CDR3 sequence (DNA): TGTGCCAGCAGCTGGGGAGGGGTGAACACTGAAGCTTTCTTT.